This T cell receptor beta chain is from a study of shared clonotypes between healthy human individuals (dated by TCRdb to the early 2020s). About the study as a whole: A few men and two women, aged 18 to 49 years, made up the cohort. Per donor, three plates each were used for CD4 naive and CD4 memory, two for CD8 naive, and one for CD8 memory. The study deeply sequenced blood TCR repertoires of about 5 healthy adults to estimate repertoire size and the extent of clonotype sharing between individuals. To increase sequencing depth and limit assay-specific biases, TCR repertoire library preparation and sequencing were carried out by different laboratories using diverse techniques. Each donor's leukapheresis produced roughly between roughly 0.85 and 10 billion PBMCs. What the authors observed across the whole study: Naive subsets generally had larger estimated clonotype richness than memory subsets did. Incomplete sequencing was indicated by rarefaction of sorted-subset datasets, despite the large sequencing depth. Based on pairwise subsampling, the degree of clonotype sharing among donors was expected to be affected by sequencing depth. The small number of donors limited the genetic and exposure-history diversity represented. Compared with non-shared clonotypes, the clonotypes found in all four sorted-subset donors had higher generation probabilities. When a few donors were compared, the shared fraction of clonotypes was around 4.6% for naive CD4, around 4% for naive CD8, 2.3% for memory CD4, and 0.35% to 0.4% for memory CD8. Sampling was restricted to blood, and TCR repertoires in tissue are likely to differ from TCR repertoires in blood.

This clone was counted many times. The target of this receptor is not known. No per-base quality is available; no much larger clone lies one base away. V drops 1 base and J drops 2 bases, leaving 12 bases in between. Counted from cysteine to phenylalanine, this CDR3 has 16 amino acids. Here the CDR3 DNA is all that survives: 48 bases in frame from base 1. The germline V gene supplies CDR1 SGDLS and CDR2 YYNGEE. The donors were healthy, HIV-negative adults with no recently reported acute infections or vaccinations. Every donor was a Caucasian adult living in Nashville, Tennessee, USA. CD4+ T cells were enriched through magnetic negative selection, after which naive cells were positively selected on CD45RA and the remaining negative fraction served as the memory subset. After blood collection by leukapheresis, PBMCs were isolated using Ficoll-Histopaque density gradient centrifugation and then cryopreserved in the vapor phase of liquid nitrogen. Purity and quantity of every magnetically sorted T cell population were checked by analytical flow cytometry. Each sorted fraction had its genomic DNA isolated and then quantified by UV absorbance on a Nanodrop 2000c.

TCR CDR3 regions were amplified from genomic DNA by multiplex PCR using the deep immunoSEQ assay. For each cell subset, the extracted genomic DNA was distributed evenly across all wells of several immunoSEQ 96-well plates, and each plate served as one replicate. For sorted subsets, each replicate PCR was loaded with 200 ng genomic DNA, equivalent to about 33,000 T cell genomes. The purified libraries were quantified using a Qubit 3.0 fluorometer, sized with a Bioanalyzer 2100, and then quantified again using the KAPA Library Quantification kit. Every immunoSEQ 96-well plate was sequenced on a separate single-read 150-cycle Illumina NextSeq 550 flow cell. Regarding the original processing steps: Because only junctional sequences without quality scores were contained in the immunoSEQ output, filtering matching that applied to full-length reads could not be performed. Sequences were annotated with PyIR, a Python wrapper for IgBLAST v1.9, using IMGT germline references to assign V/J genes and CDR3. Any read was removed if the V/J assignment was weak (E-value above 1e-6), the CDR3 was missing, or the read contained stop codons, out-of-frame junctions, or ambiguous translated residues. V3J clonotypes were defined as sequences sharing an identical inferred V gene, J gene, and CDR3 amino acid sequence. The percentage overlap between two repertoires was calculated by dividing the number of shared unique clonotypes by the size of the smaller repertoire. Repertoire richness was assessed with RTK rarefaction, the Chao1 estimator, and Recon v2.1 estimates of unobserved clonotypes. For all TCRbeta clonotypes obtained by the gDNA method from several donors, generation probabilities were computed with OLGA. TCRdb stores this immuneACCESS table with in-frame sequences only. Part of the clones is absent; in the studies checked, under half of the shortfall reflects unresolved V genes, and no reason is known for the rest. That table supplies the V and J calls and clone size; D and trimming were determined from the DNA. This sample gives about 230,000 clones in total; 60% to 70% of them show up just once. Of the sample, over 8.5% is held by the ten largest clones.

Sequencing was carried out using memory CD4+ T cells sorted from blood. This specimen's cell subset or site label, interpreted: CD45RA-negative fraction. This receptor was taken from a man aged 25-40 years in good health. The chain links TRBV9 with TRBJ2-2; the D segment cannot be called with confidence. This receptor has the CDR3 CASSVSPQLNTGELFF. The nucleotide sequence reads TGTGCCAGCAGCGTAAGCCCCCAGCTAAACACCGGGGAGCTGTTTTTT.